This TCR beta chain stems from a study of OX40 agonist ivuxolimab in advanced cancers. Study context: Subjects had a mean age of about 57 years, with a range of roughly 23 to 80; approximately 83% were male.

Profiled with immunoSEQ multiplex PCR; TCRdb holds only in-frame clones, not every one. The sample has about 94,000 clones; more than 85% are singletons. The V end lost 3 bases, the J end lost 5 bases, and 14 bases lay between the germline ends. Germline CDR1 is KGHSH and CDR2 is LQKENI. The CDR3 covers 15 residues. The material was CD4+ or CD8+ T cells sorted from blood, obtained in a trial of the OX40 agonist ivuxolimab. The J gene is TRBJ2-1, the V gene TRBV18, with D possibly being TRBD2 (5 bases). The sequence was collected from an adult with an advanced solid tumor such as melanoma, head and neck, liver or kidney cancer. The CDR3 reads CASSPRTDNNNEQFF. In nucleotides, the CDR3 is TGTGCCAGCTCACCGCGGACTGATAACAACAATGAGCAGTTCTTC.